The rows below give T cell receptor beta chains drawn from one sample of a study of control samples from healthy donors and cancer patients. Produced via immunoSEQ multiplex PCR; TCRdb's table is partial and in-frame only. The sample has tens of thousands of clones, over 85% seen once. Specimen: PBMCs. These receptor sequences come from a woman aged 55 to 70 with head and neck cancer. CDR3s include the opening cysteine and the closing phenylalanine or tryptophan. Each record gives: V gene, D gene, J gene, CDR3 protein. The D gene is left open where the match is weak.

>TRBV29-1|NA|TRBJ2-2
CSVVQSTGELFF
>TRBV19|TRBD2|TRBJ2-1
CASREASGSGIYEQFF
>TRBV19|TRBD2|TRBJ2-5
CAKKKPGREGPRTQYF
>TRBV27|NA|TRBJ2-7
CASSLAGVINEQYF
>TRBV25-1|NA|TRBJ1-1
CASSTGYRNTEAFF
>TRBV19|NA|TRBJ1-1
CASSISRRAFF
>TRBV10-3|TRBD1|TRBJ2-1
CAIGTELSYNEQFF
>TRBV10-3|NA|TRBJ2-3
CAISERETTDTQYF
>TRBV7-3|NA|TRBJ2-2
CASRDTGSGELFF
>TRBV30|TRBD1|TRBJ2-4
CAWSGTGAKNIQYF
>TRBV6-2/TRBV6-3|NA|TRBJ2-3
CASSWQDTQYF
>TRBV10-2|TRBD2|TRBJ2-5
CATSSSGRVETQYF
>TRBV14|TRBD2|TRBJ2-2
CASSHGLAGGRRSTGELFF
>TRBV11-3|TRBD1|TRBJ2-3
CASSYGTGGGIAQYF
>TRBV19|NA|TRBJ2-2
CASSPPGGATGELFF
>TRBV6-4|NA|TRBJ2-3
CASSVTGSGTDTQYF
>TRBV23-1|NA|TRBJ1-2
CASMKRLYGYTF
>TRBV2|TRBD1|TRBJ2-2
CASRTGHTGELFF
>TRBV24-1|NA|TRBJ2-1
CATSDLGPASINEQFF
>TRBV2|TRBD2|TRBJ2-1
CASSWTSGRALEQFF
>TRBV28|NA|TRBJ2-3
CASSTSWTVGRDTQYF
>TRBV7-7|NA|TRBJ2-7
CASSLDLSSYEQYF
>TRBV10-2|TRBD1|TRBJ2-7
CASSETGTGNEQYF
>TRBV7-8|NA|TRBJ2-7
CASSLGQTRHF
>TRBV19|TRBD1|TRBJ1-5
CASSIDRGDQPQHF
>TRBV2|NA|TRBJ1-1
CASSGVRDTEAFF
>TRBV24-1|NA|TRBJ2-1
CATSDVGERYNEQFF
>TRBV12-5|TRBD2|TRBJ2-1
CASGPGLAGVNEQFF
>TRBV19|NA|TRBJ2-3
CASSHLVDTQYF
>TRBV7-6|NA|TRBJ2-1
CASSLAVWDIGTEQPTYNEQFF
>TRBV27|NA|TRBJ1-6
CASSRYPPTGFGNSPLHF
>TRBV5-1|NA|TRBJ1-5
CASSLEGGRDQPQHF
>TRBV7-9|TRBD1|TRBJ2-2
CASSRRALQGAGELFF
>TRBV5-7|NA|TRBJ2-5
CASSPRENRDNQETQYF
>TRBV6-5|NA|TRBJ1-1
CASSWSRLNTEAFF
>TRBV27|NA|TRBJ1-5
CASKSSNQPQHF
>TRBV5-4|NA|TRBJ2-7
CASSSTGIYEQYF
>TRBV5-6|NA|TRBJ1-6
CASSLGAGWPLHF
>TRBV5-1|NA|TRBJ1-2
CASSEDGTYGYTF
>TRBV6-2/TRBV6-3|NA|TRBJ1-4
CASSRTENEKLFF
>TRBV27|NA|TRBJ2-6
CASSSQTLPISGANVLTF
>TRBV11-3|NA|TRBJ2-5
CASSLGEVQETQYF
>TRBV5-6|NA|TRBJ2-3
CASSLGQVSDTQYF
>TRBV2|NA|TRBJ2-7
CASSEAWSGRNQYEQYF
>TRBV5-4|TRBD2|TRBJ2-2
CASSVAGVTGELFF
>TRBV3-1/TRBV3-2|NA|TRBJ2-1
CASSQGSEQFF
>TRBV19|TRBD2|TRBJ2-5
CASRGRLAGAETQYF
>TRBV15|NA|TRBJ2-3
CATSRGEVTQYF
>TRBV7-7|TRBD1|TRBJ2-5
CASSLPGQGAEETQYF
>TRBV29-1|NA|TRBJ1-1
CSVEALDTEAFF
>TRBV7-2|NA|TRBJ2-2
CASLSQGGYTGELFF
>TRBV6-5|NA|TRBJ2-7
CASSSLGEQYF
>TRBV5-1|TRBD1|TRBJ1-2
CASSSRDSLYGYTF
>TRBV30|NA|TRBJ2-5
CAWSVRGRPRGETQYF
>TRBV29-1|NA|TRBJ2-2
CSVEWRTGELFF